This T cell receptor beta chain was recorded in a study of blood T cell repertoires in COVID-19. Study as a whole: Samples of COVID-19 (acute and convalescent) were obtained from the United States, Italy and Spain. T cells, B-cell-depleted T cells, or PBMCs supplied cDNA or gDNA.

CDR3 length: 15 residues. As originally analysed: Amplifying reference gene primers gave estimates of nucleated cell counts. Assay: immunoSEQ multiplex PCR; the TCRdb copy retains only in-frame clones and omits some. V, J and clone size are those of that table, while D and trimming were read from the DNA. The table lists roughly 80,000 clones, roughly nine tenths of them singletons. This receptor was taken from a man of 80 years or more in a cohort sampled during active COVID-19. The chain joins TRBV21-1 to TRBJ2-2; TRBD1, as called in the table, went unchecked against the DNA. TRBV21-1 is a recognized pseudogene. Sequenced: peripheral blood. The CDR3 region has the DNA TGTGCCAGCAGCAAAGTTGACACTTACACCGGGGAGCTGTTTTTT. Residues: CASSKVDTYTGELFF.